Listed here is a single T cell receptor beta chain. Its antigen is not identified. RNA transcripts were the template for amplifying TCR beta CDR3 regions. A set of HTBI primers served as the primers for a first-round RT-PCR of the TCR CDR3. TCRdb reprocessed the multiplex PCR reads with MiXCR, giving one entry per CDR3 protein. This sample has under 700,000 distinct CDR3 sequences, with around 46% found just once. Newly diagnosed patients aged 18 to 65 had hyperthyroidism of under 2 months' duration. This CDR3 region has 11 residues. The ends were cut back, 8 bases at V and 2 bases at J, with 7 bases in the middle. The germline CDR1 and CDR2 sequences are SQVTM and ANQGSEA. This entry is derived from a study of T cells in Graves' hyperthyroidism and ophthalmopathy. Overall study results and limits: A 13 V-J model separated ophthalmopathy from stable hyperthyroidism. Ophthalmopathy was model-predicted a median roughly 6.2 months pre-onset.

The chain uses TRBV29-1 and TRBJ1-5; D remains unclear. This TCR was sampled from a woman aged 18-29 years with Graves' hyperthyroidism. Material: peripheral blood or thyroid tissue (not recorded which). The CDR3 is CSWAGNQPQHF. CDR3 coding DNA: TGCAGCTGGGCGGGCAATCAGCCCCAGCATTTT. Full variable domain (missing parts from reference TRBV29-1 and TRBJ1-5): SAVISQKPSRDICQRGTSLTIQCQVDSQVTMMFWYRQQPGQSLTLIATANQGSEATYESGFVIDKFPISRPNLTFSTLTVSNMSPEDSSIYLCSWAGNQPQHFGDGTRLSIL.